A single sample gave rise to the 18 T cell receptor beta chains below, sequenced in a study of T cell changes during pregnancy in multiple sclerosis (dated by TCRdb to between 2017 and 2020). Libraries came from the immunoSEQ multiplex PCR assay. The clones in this table, taken by TCRdb from immuneACCESS, are in-frame only. Not every clone is retained; where verified, under half of the shortfall comes from an unresolved V gene, and the cause of the rest is unknown. This sample gives some 53,000 clones in total; 85% to 95% of them show up just once. The ten largest account for roughly 0.23% of the sample. The sample consisted of CD4+ T cells from peripheral blood mononuclear cells, taken in the third trimester of pregnancy. All receptors derive from a female donor with multiple sclerosis, enrolled in a pregnancy study.

This sequence joins TRBV7-8 and TRBJ2-1; D is undetermined. Germline CDR1 SGHVS, CDR2 FQNEAQ. The CDR3 has 13 residues. Trimming took off 5 bases at V and 6 bases at J, with 11 bases between the two ends. CDR3 DNA: TGTGCCAGCAGCGTCAACCGAGGCAATGAGCAGTTCTTC. Translation: CASSVNRGNEQFF.

A word on this clone: The sample has other DNA sequences that encode this CDR3 too. CDR3: CASSEVRGGQETQYF. Written as DNA, the CDR3 is TGTGCCAGCAGTGAAGTGAGGGGGGGCCAAGAGACCCAGTACTTC. V gene TRBV2 combines with J gene TRBJ2-5, with D possibly matching TRBD2 (7 bases). This CDR3 has 15 amino acids. CDR1 SNHLY and CDR2 FYNNEI come from the germline V gene. Trimming removed 1 base from V and 1 base from J, with 10 bases in between.

The chain couples TRBV14 to TRBJ2-6; 9 nucleotides match TRBD1. Germline loops: CDR1 SGHDN, CDR2 FVKESK. This CDR3 contains 19 residues. V gave up 3 bases and J gave up 4 bases; unmatched junction bases: 13. The chain's CDR3 is CASSQRPGQGLVGANVLTF. The CDR3 nucleotides are TGTGCCAGCAGCCAGCGGCCGGGACAGGGCTTGGTGGGGGCCAACGTCCTGACTTTC.

The rearrangement joins TRBV6-5 to TRBJ1-1, with 7 bases identical to TRBD1. This CDR3 region has 13 residues. CDR1 is MNHEY and CDR2 is SVGAGI in the germline V gene. Trimming at V came to 6 bases and at J to 4 bases, leaving 5 bases not matched to a gene. In DNA, the CDR3 is TGTGCCAGCAGGAAACCAGGGGGCACTGAAGCTTTCTTT. This encodes CASRKPGGTEAFF.

This sequence joins TRBV7-3 and TRBJ1-2, with 8 bases fitting TRBD1. Germline V gene sequence: CDR1 SGHTA, CDR2 FQGTGA. CDR3 length: 13 amino acids. V gave up 5 bases and J gave up 3 bases; unmatched junction bases: 2. This CDR3 is CASSTGQDYGYTF. The DNA of the CDR3 is TGTGCCAGCAGCACGGGACAGGACTATGGCTACACCTTC.

This rearrangement joins TRBV6-1 to TRBJ2-7; 11 nucleotides agree with TRBD2. CDR1 and CDR2 from the germline V gene are MNHNS and SASEGT. The CDR3 runs to 13 residues. Written as DNA, the CDR3 is TGTGGTTCTACACTAGCGGGAGCCTACGAGCAGTACTTC. Translated, it gives CGSTLAGAYEQYF.

The V and J genes are TRBV5-1 and TRBJ2-7; no firm D call. This CDR3 has 13 residues. The germline V gene has CDR1 SGHRS and CDR2 YFSETQ. Trimming removed 0 bases at V and 6 bases at J, with 10 bases between. Here the CDR3 DNA reads TGCGCCAGCAGCTTGGCCTCGGGTGGCGAGCAGTACTTC. It encodes CASSLASGGEQYF.

The chain recombines TRBV5-1 with TRBJ2-5; the match to TRBD2 covers 9 bases. The CDR3 is 16 amino acids. The V gene's germline CDR1 is SGHRS and CDR2 YFSETQ. The junction had 8 bases not matched to a gene; V was cut back by 4 bases and J by 1 base. In nucleotides, the CDR3 is TGCGCCAGCAGCGGAACCGGGACTAGCCTCCAAGAGACCCAGTACTTC. This sequence encodes CASSGTGTSLQETQYF. The full variable domain, in which reference TRBV5-1 and TRBJ2-5 provide the parts outside the CDR3, is KAGVTQTPRYLIKTRGQQVTLSCSPISGHRSVSWYQQTPGQGLQFLFEYFSETQRNKGNFPGRFSGRQFSNSRSEMNVSTLELGDSALYLCASSGTGTSLQETQYFGPGTRLLVL.

The V gene is TRBV7-8, the J gene TRBJ2-5, with TRBD1 matching over 7 bases. Germline assignment: CDR1 SGHVS and CDR2 FQNEAQ. The V and J ends lost 3 bases and 5 bases, in that order; junction bases with no gene match: 6. The CDR3 is 14 residues long. The CDR3 reads CASSFMTGQETQYF. CDR3 DNA: TGTGCCAGCAGCTTCATGACAGGGCAGGAGACCCAGTACTTC.

This clone was seen once. V is TRBV27 and J is TRBJ1-2, with TRBD1 matching over 8 bases. This CDR3 is 13 amino acids long. Germline V CDR1 and CDR2: MNHEY, SMNVEV (reference sequence). V lost 8 bases and J lost 4; bases outside the gene matches: 6. The chain's CDR3 is CASRQQGGYGYTF. CDR3 coding DNA: TGTGCCAGCCGTCAACAGGGGGGCTATGGCTACACCTTC.

This chain joins TRBV7-6 and TRBJ1-2; 12 positions agree with TRBD1. The CDR3 is 15 residues long. V trimming: 5 bases; J trimming: 4 bases; junction bases outside the gene matches: 5. CDR1 is SGHVS and CDR2 is FNYEAQ in the germline V gene. The CDR3 reads CASSPGTGGIYGYTF. DNA of the CDR3: TGTGCCAGCAGCCCGGGGACAGGGGGCATCTATGGCTACACCTTC.

The chain carries TRBV5-1 and TRBJ2-3; 11 bases match TRBD2. The ends lost 2 bases at V and 1 base at J; junction bases unmatched: 6. This CDR3 is built from 17 residues. Germline CDR1 reads SGHRS; CDR2 reads YFSETQ. CDR3 in amino acids: CASSLGMTSGGTDTQYF. CDR3 coding DNA: TGCGCCAGCAGCTTAGGTATGACTAGCGGGGGCACAGATACGCAGTATTTT.

The chain carries TRBV19 and TRBJ2-2; 7 bases are a match to TRBD1. Trimming at V came to 6 bases and at J to 2 bases, leaving 6 bases not matched to a gene. Germline V lookup: CDR1 LNHDA, CDR2 SQIVND (reference sequence). This CDR3 spans 15 amino acids. CDR3 in amino acids: CASSRGTDNTGELFF. The DNA of the CDR3 is TGTGCCAGTAGCAGGGGGACAGACAACACCGGGGAGCTGTTTTTT.

The chain combines TRBV4-2 with TRBJ1-1, with a tentative D call TRBD1 (5 bases). This CDR3 has 17 amino acids. Between the trimmed V and J ends, which lost 1 base and 0 bases, there was a span of 15 bases. The germline V gene encodes CDR1 LGHNA and CDR2 YNFKEQ. DNA for the CDR3: TGTGCCAGCAGCCAAGCCCTCGACAGCCCTATGAACACTGAAGCTTTCTTT. This encodes CASSQALDSPMNTEAFF.

This clone was recorded only once. The chain is built from TRBV5-4 and TRBJ1-1, with D perhaps matching TRBD1 (6 bases). V lost 4 bases and J 7 bases, leaving 20 bases between the germline ends. The CDR3 length is 15 residues. Germline assignment: CDR1 SGHNT and CDR2 YYREEE (reference sequence). The CDR3 region is CASSRRDTGSLEAFF. As DNA, the CDR3 is TGTGCCAGCAGCCGAAGAGATACAGGGTCCCTTGAAGCTTTCTTT.

The chain joins TRBV21-1 to TRBJ1-5. TRBV21-1 is assigned pseudogene status. This CDR3 has 13 amino acids. The CDR3 region is CASSKVGGVPQHF. The CDR3 region has the DNA TGTGCCAGCAGCAAAGTGGGGGGGGTGCCCCAGCATTTT.

This clone was seen only once. This rearrangement joins TRBV6-1 to TRBJ1-2; D gene uncertain. CDR1 is MNHNS, CDR2 SASEGT, per germline. Deletions cut 4 bases from V and 5 bases from J, with 8 bases between. This CDR3 has 12 residues. The CDR3 coding sequence is TGTGCCAGCAGTGTTCCCAAATATGGCTACACCTTC. Translating it yields CASSVPKYGYTF.

CDR3 amino acids: CAWSVRPGEQYF. As DNA, the CDR3 is TGTGCCTGGAGTGTGCGCCCGGGCGAGCAGTACTTC. V usage is TRBV30 and J usage is TRBJ2-7; D not certain. The CDR3 runs 12 residues. CDR1 is GTSNPN and CDR2 is SVGIG in the germline V gene (reference sequence). Trimming shortened V by 0 bases and J by 6 bases, and 9 bases separated the two germline ends.